This paragraph reports one TCR beta chain. Its antigen is currently unknown. TCRdb's copy holds only in-frame clones and misses some; the assay was immunoSEQ multiplex PCR. The profile shows some 1,200 clones, 34% of them singletons. This record belongs to a study of T cells in localized non-small cell lung cancer. Findings and limits, study-wide: It remains possible that heterogeneity exists, since only one tumor region was sequenced. A median of around 52 clones ranked among the top 100 in tumor appeared in adjacent lung. Uninvolved adjacent lung showed higher T cell clonality than tumor. Higher blood T cell density went with longer overall survival.

Germline V gene data show CDR1 as SGDLS and CDR2 as YYNGEE. This CDR3 contains 17 residues. V lost 0 bases and J lost 2, with 17 bases in between. The sequence derives from a male donor older than 55 with stage I squamous cell lung carcinoma. Sequenced here: normal lung tissue next to the tumor, sampled before any cancer treatment. This chain connects TRBV9 to TRBJ1-1; D ambiguous. The CDR3 DNA reads TGTGCCAGCAGCGTAGAGGAGTCCCGCGGGATAAACACTGAAGCTTTCTTT. Its protein product is CASSVEESRGINTEAFF.